The table lists the clone carrying this T cell receptor beta chain with a few counts. Its antigen is unknown. TCRdb reprocessed the 5' RACE reads with MiXCR, giving one entry per CDR3 protein. The sample yields fewer than 500,000 distinct CDR3 sequences, about 24% seen once. The sample comes from a study of identical twins. Trimming removed 11 bases at V and 5 bases at J, with 18 bases between. Germline V CDR1 and CDR2: SGHAT, FQNNGV. CDR3 length equals 14 residues. Regarding the study as a whole: Memory repertoires lacked the insertion deficit that abundant cord blood beta clonotypes showed. Researchers caution that invariant MAIT and iNKT cells could partly confound zero-insertion analyses.

The sample also formed part of further work on T cells expressing NK-cell markers. In that study: Sorted T-cell subsets CD3+CD56+NKG2C+, CD3+CD56+NKG2C- and CD3+CD56-NKG2C+ were TCR beta-sequenced. Where several donors were concerned, these clonotypes also led the CD3+CD56-NKG2C+ fraction.

This receptor was obtained from a woman between 18 and 30 years old in good health. Sequenced material: CD4+ T cells sorted from blood. The chain uses TRBV11-2 and TRBJ1-4; perhaps TRBD1 as D (5 bases). The CDR3 protein is CASNPRGGNEKLFF. In nucleotides, the CDR3 is TGTGCCTCAAACCCCCGGGGGGGGAATGAAAAACTGTTTTTT.